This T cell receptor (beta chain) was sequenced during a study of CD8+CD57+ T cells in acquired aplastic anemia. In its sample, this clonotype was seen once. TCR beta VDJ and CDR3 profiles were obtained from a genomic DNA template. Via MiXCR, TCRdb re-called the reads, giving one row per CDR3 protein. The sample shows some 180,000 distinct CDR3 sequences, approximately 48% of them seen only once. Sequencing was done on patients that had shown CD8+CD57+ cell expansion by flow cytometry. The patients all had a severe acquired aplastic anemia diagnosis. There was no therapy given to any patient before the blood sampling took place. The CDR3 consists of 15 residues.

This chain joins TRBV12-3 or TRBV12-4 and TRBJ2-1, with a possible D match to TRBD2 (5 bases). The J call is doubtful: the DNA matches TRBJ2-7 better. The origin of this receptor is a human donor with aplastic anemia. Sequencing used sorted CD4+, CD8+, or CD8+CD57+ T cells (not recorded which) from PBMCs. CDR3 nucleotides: TGTGCCAGCAGTTTATCGTTGGGAGCTGGAGGCGAGCAGTACTTC. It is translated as CASSLSLGAGGEQYF.